Here is one TCR beta chain with its context. Across 20 to 25 US areas, participants ranged in age from 18 to 89 years. CDR3 length: 11 amino acids. Germline loops: CDR1 MDHEN, CDR2 SYDVKM. Unmatched junction bases numbered 5, after V lost 8 bases and J lost 10 bases. The data are from a study of blood T cell repertoires in COVID-19. Study information: From the United States, Italy and Spain came samples of acute and convalescent COVID-19.

In the authors' workflow: Estimation of nucleated cell counts was performed using reference gene primer amplification. Method: immunoSEQ multiplex PCR; TCRdb's copy keeps in-frame clones and lacks some. V, J and clone size reflect that table, while D and trimming were determined from the DNA. The data hold about 240,000 clones, with approximately 90% observed a single time. V usage is TRBV28 and J usage is TRBJ2-1; TRBD2 aligns across 7 bases. Sequencing was carried out using PBMCs or T cells enriched from blood (not recorded which). The sequence was obtained from a woman in her twenties or thirties who had recovered from COVID-19. The CDR3 DNA is TGTGCCAGCGGGAGGGCGGGAGAGCAGTTCTTC. Encoded protein: CASGRAGEQFF.